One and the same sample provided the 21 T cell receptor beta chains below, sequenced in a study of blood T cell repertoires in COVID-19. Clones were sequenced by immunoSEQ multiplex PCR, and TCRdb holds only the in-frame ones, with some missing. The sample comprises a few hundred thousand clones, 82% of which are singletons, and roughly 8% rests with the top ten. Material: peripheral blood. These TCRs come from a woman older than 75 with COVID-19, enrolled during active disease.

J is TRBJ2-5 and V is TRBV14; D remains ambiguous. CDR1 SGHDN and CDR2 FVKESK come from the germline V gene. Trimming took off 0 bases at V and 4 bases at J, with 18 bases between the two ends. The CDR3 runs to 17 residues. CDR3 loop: CASSQDTARLTGETQYF. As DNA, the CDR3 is TGTGCCAGCAGCCAAGATACTGCTCGATTAACGGGAGAGACCCAGTACTTC.

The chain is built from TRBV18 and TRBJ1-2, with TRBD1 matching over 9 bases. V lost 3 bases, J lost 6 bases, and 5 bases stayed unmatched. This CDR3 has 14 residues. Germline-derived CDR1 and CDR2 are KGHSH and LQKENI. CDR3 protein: CASSPSRDRDGYTF. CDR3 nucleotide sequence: TGTGCCAGCTCACCGTCCCGGGACAGGGATGGCTACACCTTC.

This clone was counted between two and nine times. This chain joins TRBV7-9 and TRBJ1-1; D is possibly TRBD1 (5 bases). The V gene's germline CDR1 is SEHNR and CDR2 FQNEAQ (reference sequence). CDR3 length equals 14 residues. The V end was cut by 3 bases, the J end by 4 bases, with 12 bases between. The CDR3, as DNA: TGTGCCAGCAGCTTCCCAGGGTCGAGCACTGAAGCTTTCTTT. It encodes CASSFPGSSTEAFF.

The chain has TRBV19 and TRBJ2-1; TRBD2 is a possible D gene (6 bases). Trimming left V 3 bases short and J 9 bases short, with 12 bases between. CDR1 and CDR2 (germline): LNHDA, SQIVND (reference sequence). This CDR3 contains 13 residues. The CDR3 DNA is TGTGCCAGTAGTATTCGGACTATAACTGAGCAGTTCTTC. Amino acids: CASSIRTITEQFF. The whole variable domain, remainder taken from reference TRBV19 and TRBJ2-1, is DGGITQSPKYLFRKEGQNVTLSCEQNLNHDAMYWYRQDPGQGLRLIYYSQIVNDFQKGDIAEGYSVSREKKESFPLTVTSAQKNPTAFYLCASSIRTITEQFFGPGTRLTVL.

DNA of the CDR3: TGTGCCAGCAGCTTAGGGACTAGCATTTACGAGCAGTACTTC. Amino acids: CASSLGTSIYEQYF. The chain uses TRBV7-6 and TRBJ2-7; 8 bases are shared with TRBD2. Germline CDR1 is SGHVS and CDR2 is FNYEAQ. This CDR3 has 14 amino acids. Germline trimming cut 1 base from V and 4 bases from J; bases unmatched to any gene: 3.

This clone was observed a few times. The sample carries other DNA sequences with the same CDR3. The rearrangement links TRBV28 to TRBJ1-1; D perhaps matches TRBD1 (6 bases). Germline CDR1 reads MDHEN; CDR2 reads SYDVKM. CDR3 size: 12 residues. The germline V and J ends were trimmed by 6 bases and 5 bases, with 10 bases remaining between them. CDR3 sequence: CASSRGWTEAFF. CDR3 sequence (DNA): TGTGCCAGCAGCAGGGGCTGGACTGAAGCTTTCTTT.

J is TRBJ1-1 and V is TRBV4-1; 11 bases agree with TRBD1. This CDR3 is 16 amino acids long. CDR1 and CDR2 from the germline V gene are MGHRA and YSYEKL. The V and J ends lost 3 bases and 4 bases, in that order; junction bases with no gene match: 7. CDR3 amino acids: CASSHTGQGGVTEAFF. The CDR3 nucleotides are TGCGCCAGCAGCCATACGGGACAGGGGGGGGTCACTGAAGCTTTCTTT.

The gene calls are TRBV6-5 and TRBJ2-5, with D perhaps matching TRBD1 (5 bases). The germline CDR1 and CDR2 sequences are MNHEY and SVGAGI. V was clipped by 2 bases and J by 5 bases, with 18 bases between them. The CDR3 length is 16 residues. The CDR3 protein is CASSYGAVLMAETQYF. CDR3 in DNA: TGTGCCAGCAGTTACGGGGCAGTCTTAATGGCGGAGACCCAGTACTTC.

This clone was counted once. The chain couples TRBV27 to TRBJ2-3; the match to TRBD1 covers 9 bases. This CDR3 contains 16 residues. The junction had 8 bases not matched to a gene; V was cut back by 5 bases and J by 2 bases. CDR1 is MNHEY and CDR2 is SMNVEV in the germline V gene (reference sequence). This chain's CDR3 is CASSLGQGTSTDTQYF. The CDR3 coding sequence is TGTGCCAGCAGTCTGGGACAGGGAACATCCACAGATACGCAGTATTTT.

CDR3 sequence reads: CASGLFEGATQYF. As DNA, the CDR3 is TGTGCTAGTGGTTTGTTTGAGGGGGCAACTCAGTACTTC. The chain employs TRBV12-5 and TRBJ2-4, with 7 bases fitting TRBD1. Trimming took 2 bases from V and 12 from J; bases not matched to a gene: 7. The germline V gene encodes CDR1 LGHNT and CDR2 FRNRAP. CDR3 length equals 13 residues.

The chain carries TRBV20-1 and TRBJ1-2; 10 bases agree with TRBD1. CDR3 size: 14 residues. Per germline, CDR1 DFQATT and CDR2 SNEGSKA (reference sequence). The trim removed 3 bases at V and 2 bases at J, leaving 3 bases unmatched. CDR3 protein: CSASAGQGNYGYTF. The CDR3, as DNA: TGCAGTGCTAGTGCGGGACAGGGGAACTATGGCTACACCTTC.

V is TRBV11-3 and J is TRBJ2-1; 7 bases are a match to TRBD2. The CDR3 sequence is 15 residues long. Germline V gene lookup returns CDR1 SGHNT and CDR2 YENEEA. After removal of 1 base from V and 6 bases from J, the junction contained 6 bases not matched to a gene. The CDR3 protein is CASSLAGRRANEQFF. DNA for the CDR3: TGTGCCAGCAGCTTAGCCGGGAGGCGGGCCAATGAGCAGTTCTTC. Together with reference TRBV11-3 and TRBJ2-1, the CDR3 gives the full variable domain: EAGVVQSPRYKIIEKKQPVAFWCNPISGHNTLYWYLQNLGQGPELLIRYENEEAVDDSQLPKDRFSAERLKGVDSTLKIQPAELGDSAVYLCASSLAGRRANEQFFGPGTRLTVL.

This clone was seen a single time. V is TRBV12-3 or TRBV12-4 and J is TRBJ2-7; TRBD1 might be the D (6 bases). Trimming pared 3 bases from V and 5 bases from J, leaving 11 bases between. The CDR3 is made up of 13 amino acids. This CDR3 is CASSFQGIHEQYF. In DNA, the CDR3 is TGTGCCAGCAGTTTCCAGGGGATCCACGAGCAGTACTTC.

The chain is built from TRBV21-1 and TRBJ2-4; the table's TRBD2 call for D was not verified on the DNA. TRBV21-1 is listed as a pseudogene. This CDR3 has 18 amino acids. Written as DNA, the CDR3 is TGTGCCAGCAGCTTGCCCCCCCGGACTCCTCCGAAGAAAAACATTCAGTACTTC. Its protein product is CASSLPPRTPPKKNIQYF.

Written as DNA, the CDR3 is TGCGCCAGCAGCTTGAACTCTCTAGCGGGTGTGGAGACCCAGTACTTC. Translated, it gives CASSLNSLAGVETQYF. This rearrangement joins TRBV5-1 to TRBJ2-5; 8 nucleotides agree with TRBD2. Germline V gene lookup returns CDR1 SGHRS and CDR2 YFSETQ. There are 16 residues in the CDR3. V lost 1 base to trimming and J lost 5 bases; unmatched junction nucleotides: 10.

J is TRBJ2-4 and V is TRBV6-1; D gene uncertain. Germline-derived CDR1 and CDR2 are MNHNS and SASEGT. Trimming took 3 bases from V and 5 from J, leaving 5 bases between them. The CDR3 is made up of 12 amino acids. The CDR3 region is CASSDRQNIQYF. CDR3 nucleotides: TGTGCCAGCAGTGACAGGCAAAACATTCAGTACTTC.

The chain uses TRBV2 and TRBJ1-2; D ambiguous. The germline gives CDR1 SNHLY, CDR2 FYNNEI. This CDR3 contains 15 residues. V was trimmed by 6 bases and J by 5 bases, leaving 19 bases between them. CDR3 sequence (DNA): TGTGCCAGCAGCCTCGCGGAACCCACCTCTTATGGCTACACCTTC. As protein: CASSLAEPTSYGYTF.

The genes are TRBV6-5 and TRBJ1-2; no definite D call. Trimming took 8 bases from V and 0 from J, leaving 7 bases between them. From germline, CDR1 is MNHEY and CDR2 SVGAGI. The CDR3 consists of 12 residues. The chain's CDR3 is CASGPTNYGYTF. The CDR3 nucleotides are TGTGCCAGCGGGCCCACTAACTATGGCTACACCTTC.

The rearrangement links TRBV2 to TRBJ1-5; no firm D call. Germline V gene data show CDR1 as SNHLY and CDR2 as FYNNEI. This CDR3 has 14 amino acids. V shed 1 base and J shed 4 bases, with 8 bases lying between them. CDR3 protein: CASSEVLANQPQHF. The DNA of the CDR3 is TGTGCCAGCAGTGAAGTCCTGGCTAATCAGCCCCAGCATTTT. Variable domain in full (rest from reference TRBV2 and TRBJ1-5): EPEVTQTPSHQVTQMGQEVILRCVPISNHLYFYWYRQILGQKVEFLVSFYNNEISEKSEIFDDQFSVERPDGSNFTLKIRSTKLEDSAMYFCASSEVLANQPQHFGDGTRLSIL.

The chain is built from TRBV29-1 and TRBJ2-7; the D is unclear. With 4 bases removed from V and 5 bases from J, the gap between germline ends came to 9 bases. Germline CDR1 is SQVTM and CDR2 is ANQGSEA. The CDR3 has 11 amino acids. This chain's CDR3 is CSVGQSNEQYF. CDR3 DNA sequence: TGCAGCGTTGGGCAGTCGAACGAGCAGTACTTC.

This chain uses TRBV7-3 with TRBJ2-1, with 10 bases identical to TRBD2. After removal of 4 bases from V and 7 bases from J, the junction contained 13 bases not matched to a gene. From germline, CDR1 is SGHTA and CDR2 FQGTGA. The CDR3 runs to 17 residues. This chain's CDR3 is CASSSTTSGGALNEQFF. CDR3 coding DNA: TGTGCCAGCAGCTCAACCACGAGCGGGGGGGCCCTAAATGAGCAGTTCTTC.